The T cell receptor beta chain under discussion was sequenced for a study of T cell responses to AZD1222 COVID-19 vaccine. CDR1 ENHRY and CDR2 SYGVKD come from the germline V gene. The germline V and J ends were trimmed by 2 bases and 2 bases, with 10 bases remaining between them. The CDR3 is 14 residues long. Here immunoSEQ multiplex PCR was the method, and the copy in TCRdb shows in-frame clones only, minus some. The table includes about 150,000 clones, roughly nine tenths detected once. Comments on this clone: Antigen: not known.

Whole-study findings and limits: Most donors were white British and more were female, and clonal diversity was possibly underestimated.

The sample here was peripheral blood, taken on day 0 of AZD1222 vaccination. The TCR sequence derives from an adult in good health. J is TRBJ2-7 and V is TRBV10-3; D not resolved. Written as DNA, the CDR3 is TGTGCCATCAGTGAGGGACCGCCAACCTACGAGCAGTACTTC. Its protein product is CAISEGPPTYEQYF.